This TCR beta chain came from a study of blood T cells in healthy people across ages. Overall study: The capture of about one barcoded beta molecule per two T cells was achieved by template switching.

This clonotype was seen more than once but under ten times. The antigen remains unidentified. A second about 7 to 12 cycle PCR used barcoded and J-beta primers. Every individual sample yielded 2.5 million or more paired-end reads (each containing CDR3). TCRdb re-called the 5' RACE reads with MiXCR, one entry per CDR3 protein. The sample contains around 800,000 distinct CDR3 sequences, under 80% of which appear only once. Whole-study results and caveats: TCR beta diversity per million T cells fell roughly linearly with age.

Material for sequencing was blood. The clonotype was recovered from a man aged 30-40 years in good health.

CDR3 bases: TGCAGCGTGCAACCATCTCGCAATGAGCAGTTCTTC. Protein product: CSVQPSRNEQFF. V is TRBV29-1 and J is TRBJ2-1; D remains unclear. This CDR3 contains 12 residues. CDR1 and CDR2 from the germline V gene are SQVTM and ANQGSEA. The germline V and J ends were trimmed by 6 bases and 6 bases, with 12 bases remaining between them.